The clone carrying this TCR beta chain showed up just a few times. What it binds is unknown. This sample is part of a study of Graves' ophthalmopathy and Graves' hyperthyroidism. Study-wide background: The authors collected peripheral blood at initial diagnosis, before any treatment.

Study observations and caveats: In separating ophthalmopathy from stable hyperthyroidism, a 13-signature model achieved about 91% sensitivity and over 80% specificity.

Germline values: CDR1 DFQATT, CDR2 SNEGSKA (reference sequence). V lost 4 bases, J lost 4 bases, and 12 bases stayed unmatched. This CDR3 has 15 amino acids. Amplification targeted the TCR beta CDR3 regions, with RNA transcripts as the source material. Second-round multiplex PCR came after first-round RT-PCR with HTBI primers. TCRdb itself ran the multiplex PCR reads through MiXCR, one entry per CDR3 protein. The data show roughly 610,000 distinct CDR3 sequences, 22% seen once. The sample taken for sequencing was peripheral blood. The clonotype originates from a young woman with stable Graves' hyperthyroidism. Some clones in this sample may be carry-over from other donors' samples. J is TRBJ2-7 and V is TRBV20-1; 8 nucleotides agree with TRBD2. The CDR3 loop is CSANTEAGALYEQYF. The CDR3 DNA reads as TGCAGTGCTAACACGGAAGCGGGAGCCCTGTACGAGCAGTACTTC.